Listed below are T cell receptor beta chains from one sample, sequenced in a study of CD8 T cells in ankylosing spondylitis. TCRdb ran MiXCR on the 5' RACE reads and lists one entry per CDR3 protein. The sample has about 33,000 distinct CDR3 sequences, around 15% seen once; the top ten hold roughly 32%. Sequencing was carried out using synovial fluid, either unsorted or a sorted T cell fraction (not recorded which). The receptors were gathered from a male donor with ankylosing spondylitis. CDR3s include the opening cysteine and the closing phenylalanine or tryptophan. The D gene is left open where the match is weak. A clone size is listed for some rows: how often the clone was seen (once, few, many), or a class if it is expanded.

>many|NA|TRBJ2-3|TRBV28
CASSHADTQYF
TGTGCCAGCAGTCATGCCGATACGCAGTATTTT
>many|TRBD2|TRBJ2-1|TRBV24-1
CATSRMGLAANEQFF
TGTGCCACCAGCCGAATGGGACTAGCGGCCAATGAGCAGTTCTTC
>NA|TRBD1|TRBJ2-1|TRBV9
CASSVNRGRTNEQFF
TGTGCCAGCAGCGTAAACAGGGGGCGTACGAATGAGCAGTTCTTC
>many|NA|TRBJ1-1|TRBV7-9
CASSPQGKTEAFF
TGTGCCAGCAGCCCGCAAGGGAAGACTGAAGCTTTCTTT
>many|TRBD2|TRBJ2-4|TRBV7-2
CATSGGPALAKNIQYF
TGTGCCACCTCGGGGGGACCTGCCCTAGCCAAAAACATTCAGTACTTC
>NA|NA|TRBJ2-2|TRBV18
CASSPTPGELFF
TGTGCCAGCTCACCGACACCCGGGGAGCTGTTTTTT
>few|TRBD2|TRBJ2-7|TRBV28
CASSFSAWGSGYSYEQYF
TGTGCCAGCAGTTTTAGTGCGTGGGGTAGCGGGTACTCCTACGAGCAGTACTTC
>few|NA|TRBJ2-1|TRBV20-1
CSAPGPADYNEQFF
TGCAGTGCTCCCGGGCCAGCCGACTACAATGAGCAGTTCTTC
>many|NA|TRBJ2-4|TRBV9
CASSAETGLNIQYF
TGTGCCAGCAGCGCAGAGACAGGACTAAACATTCAGTACTTC
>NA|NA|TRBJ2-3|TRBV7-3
CASSKEGVYTQYF
TGTGCCAGCAGCAAAGAGGGGGTATATACGCAGTATTTT
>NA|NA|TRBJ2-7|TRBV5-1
CASSLGPGTYEQYF
TGCGCCAGCAGCTTGGGTCCAGGCACCTACGAGCAGTACTTC
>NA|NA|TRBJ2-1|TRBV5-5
CASSTINQANEQFF
TGTGCCAGCAGCACGATAAACCAAGCCAATGAGCAGTTCTTC